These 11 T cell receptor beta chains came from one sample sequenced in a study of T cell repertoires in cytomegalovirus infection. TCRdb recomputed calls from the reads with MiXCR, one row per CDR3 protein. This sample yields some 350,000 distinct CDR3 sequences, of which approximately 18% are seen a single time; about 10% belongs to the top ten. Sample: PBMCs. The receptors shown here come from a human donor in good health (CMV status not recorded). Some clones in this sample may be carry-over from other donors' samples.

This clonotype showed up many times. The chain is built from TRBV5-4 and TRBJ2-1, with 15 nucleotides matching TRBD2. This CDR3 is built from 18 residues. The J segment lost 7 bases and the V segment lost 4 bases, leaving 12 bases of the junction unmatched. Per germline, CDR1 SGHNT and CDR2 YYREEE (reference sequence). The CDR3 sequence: CASSPEAPGLAGGNEQFF. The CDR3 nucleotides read TGTGCCAGCAGCCCGGAGGCCCCAGGACTAGCGGGGGGGAATGAGCAGTTCTTC.

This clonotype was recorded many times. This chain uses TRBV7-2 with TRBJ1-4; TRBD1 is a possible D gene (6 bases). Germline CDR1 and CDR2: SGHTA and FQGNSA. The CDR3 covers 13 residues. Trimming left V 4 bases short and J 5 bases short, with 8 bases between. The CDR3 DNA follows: TGTGCCAGCAGCTGGGACAAGAATGAAAAACTGTTTTTT. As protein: CASSWDKNEKLFF.

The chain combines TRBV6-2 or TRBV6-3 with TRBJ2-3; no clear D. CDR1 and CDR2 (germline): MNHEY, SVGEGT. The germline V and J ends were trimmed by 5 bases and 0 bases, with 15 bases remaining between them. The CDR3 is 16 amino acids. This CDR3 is CASSPRLGTSTDTQYF. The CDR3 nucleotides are TGTGCCAGCAGTCCCCGACTGGGAACTAGCACAGATACGCAGTATTTT.

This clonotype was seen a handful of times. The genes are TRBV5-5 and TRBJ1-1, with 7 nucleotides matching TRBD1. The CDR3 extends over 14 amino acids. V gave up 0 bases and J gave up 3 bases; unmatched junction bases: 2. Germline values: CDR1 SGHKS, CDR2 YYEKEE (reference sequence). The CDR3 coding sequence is TGTGCCAGCAGCTTGGCAGGGGGTCACACTGAAGCTTTCTTT. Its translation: CASSLAGGHTEAFF.

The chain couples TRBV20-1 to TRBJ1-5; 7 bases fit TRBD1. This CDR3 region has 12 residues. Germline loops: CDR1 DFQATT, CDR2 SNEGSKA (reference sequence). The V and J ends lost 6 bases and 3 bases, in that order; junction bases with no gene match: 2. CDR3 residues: CSATGDNQPQHF. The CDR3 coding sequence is TGCAGTGCCACAGGGGACAATCAGCCCCAGCATTTT.

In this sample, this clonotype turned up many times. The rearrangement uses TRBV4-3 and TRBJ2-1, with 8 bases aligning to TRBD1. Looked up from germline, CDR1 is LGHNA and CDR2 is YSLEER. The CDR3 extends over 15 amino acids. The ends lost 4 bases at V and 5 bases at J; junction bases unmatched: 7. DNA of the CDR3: TGCGCCAGCAGCCCGTCTGACAGGGGCCACAATGAGCAGTTCTTC. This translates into CASSPSDRGHNEQFF.

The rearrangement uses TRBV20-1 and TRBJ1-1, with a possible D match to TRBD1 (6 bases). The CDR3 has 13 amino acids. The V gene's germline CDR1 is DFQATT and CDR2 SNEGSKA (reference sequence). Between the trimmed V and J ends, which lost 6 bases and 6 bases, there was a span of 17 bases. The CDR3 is CSALMRDKPEAFF. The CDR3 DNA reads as TGCAGTGCCCTAATGAGGGACAAACCTGAAGCTTTCTTT.

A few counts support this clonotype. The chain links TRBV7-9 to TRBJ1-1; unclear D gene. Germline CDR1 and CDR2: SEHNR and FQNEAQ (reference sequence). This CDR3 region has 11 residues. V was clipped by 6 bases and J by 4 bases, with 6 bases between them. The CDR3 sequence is CASRSGTEAFF. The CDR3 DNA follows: TGTGCCAGCAGATCGGGCACTGAAGCTTTCTTT.

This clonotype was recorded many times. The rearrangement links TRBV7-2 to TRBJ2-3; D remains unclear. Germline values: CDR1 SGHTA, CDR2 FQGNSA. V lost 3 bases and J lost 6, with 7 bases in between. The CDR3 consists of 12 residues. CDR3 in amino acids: CASSFARDTQYF. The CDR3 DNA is TGTGCCAGCAGCTTCGCTCGGGATACGCAGTATTTT.

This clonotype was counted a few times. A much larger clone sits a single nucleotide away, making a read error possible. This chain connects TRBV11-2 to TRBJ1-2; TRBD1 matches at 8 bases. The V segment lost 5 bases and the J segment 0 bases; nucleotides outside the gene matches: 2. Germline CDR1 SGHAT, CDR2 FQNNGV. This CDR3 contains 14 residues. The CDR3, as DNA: TGTGCCAGCAGCCCGGGACAGGCTAACTATGGCTACACCTTC. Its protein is CASSPGQANYGYTF.

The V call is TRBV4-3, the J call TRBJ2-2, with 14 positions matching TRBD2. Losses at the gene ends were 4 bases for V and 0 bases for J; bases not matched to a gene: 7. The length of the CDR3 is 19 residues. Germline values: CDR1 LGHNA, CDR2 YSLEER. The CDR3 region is CASSPSGLAGGSNTGELFF. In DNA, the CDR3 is TGCGCCAGCAGCCCATCAGGACTAGCGGGAGGATCGAACACCGGGGAGCTGTTTTTT.